These 29 T cell receptor beta chains originate from one sample sequenced in a study of cytomegalovirus exposure and HLA in healthy donors. Use of 60 Vbeta and 13 Jbeta primers characterized the PCR. Assay: immunoSEQ multiplex PCR; the TCRdb copy retains only in-frame clones and omits some. The sample lists hundreds of thousands of clones, around 66% occurring once. The sample was PBMCs. The receptors derive from a female donor in good health and CMV-seronegative.

The chain carries TRBV4-1 and TRBJ1-5; 7 positions agree with TRBD1. CDR1 is MGHRA, CDR2 YSYEKL, per germline. Trimming cost V 4 bases and J 1 base; bases outside gene matches: 10. The CDR3 runs 17 residues. CDR3 sequence: CASSLGTAKGSNQPQHF. CDR3 bases: TGCGCCAGCAGCCTAGGGACAGCCAAAGGGAGCAATCAGCCCCAGCATTTT.

The chain uses TRBV12-2 and TRBJ2-2; the D call in the table, TRBD2, was not verified against the DNA. TRBV12-2 is a pseudogene locus. The CDR3 length is 12 residues. The DNA of the CDR3 is TGTGCCCCCCTAGCGGGCACCGGGGAGCTGTTTTTT. This translates into CAPLAGTGELFF.

This clone has only one observation. J is TRBJ2-3 and V is TRBV28, with TRBD2 matching over 8 bases. There are 18 residues in the CDR3. The germline CDR1 and CDR2 sequences are MDHEN and SYDVKM. Germline trimming cut 6 bases from V and 1 base from J; bases unmatched to any gene: 15. Written as DNA, the CDR3 is TGTGCCAGCAGCCCAAAATGGTTGCGGGAGGATGGCACAGATACGCAGTATTTT. As protein: CASSPKWLREDGTDTQYF.

This chain links TRBV1 with TRBJ2-5; no check of the table's D call, TRBD2, against the DNA was made. TRBV1 is a recognized pseudogene. The CDR3 is made up of 20 amino acids. DNA of the CDR3: TGCACCAGCAGCCAGGTACTAGCGGGAGGTGAGGATTTAACACCAGAGACCCAGTACTTC. Its translation is CTSSQVLAGGEDLTPETQYF.

This chain links TRBV4-2 with TRBJ1-4; no clear D. This CDR3 contains 15 residues. The ends were cut back, 1 base at V and 8 bases at J, with 14 bases in the middle. CDR1 LGHNA and CDR2 YNFKEQ come from the germline V gene. The chain's CDR3 is CASSQVRAREEKLFF. As DNA, the CDR3 is TGTGCCAGCAGCCAAGTGAGGGCGCGAGAAGAAAAACTGTTTTTT.

This chain joins TRBV30 and TRBJ1-5; no clear D gene. This CDR3 is 17 amino acids long. CDR1 is GTSNPN and CDR2 is SVGIG in the germline V gene (reference sequence). The V and J ends lost 3 bases and 3 bases respectively, with 21 bases between them. DNA of the CDR3: TGTGCCTGGAGCCGGGGAGGATTTGGATCCTCCAATCAGCCCCAGCATTTT. Protein sequence: CAWSRGGFGSSNQPQHF.

The chain combines TRBV5-1 with TRBJ1-1; TRBD1 matches 10 bases. This CDR3 region has 16 residues. With 4 bases clipped from V and 6 bases from J, the junction kept 12 bases outside the gene matches. Germline V lookup: CDR1 SGHRS, CDR2 YFSETQ. The CDR3 bases are TGCGCCAGCAGCAAGACAGGGGGCGAAATTACGTCTGAAGCTTTCTTT. This gives the protein CASSKTGGEITSEAFF.

The chain couples TRBV11-2 to TRBJ1-1; tentatively, D is TRBD1 (6 bases). The CDR3 is made up of 16 amino acids. Germline CDR1 and CDR2: SGHAT and FQNNGV. V dropped 2 bases and J dropped 5 bases, with 18 bases sitting between them. The CDR3 region has the DNA TGTGCCAGCAGCTTAAGAGGGGAAGGGGGAAGTACTGAAGCTTTCTTT. Amino acid sequence: CASSLRGEGGSTEAFF.

The rearrangement joins TRBV11-2 to TRBJ1-1; perhaps TRBD1 as D (6 bases). Trimming pared 1 base from V and 3 bases from J, leaving 18 bases between. This CDR3 comprises 17 residues. Germline assignment: CDR1 SGHAT and CDR2 FQNNGV. The CDR3: CASSLARPGEGYTEAFF. The CDR3 DNA sequence: TGTGCCAGCAGCTTAGCTCGGCCAGGGGAAGGGTACACTGAAGCTTTCTTT.

This clone was counted a few times. V is TRBV2 and J is TRBJ2-1, with unresolved D. Trimming removed 10 bases at V and 3 bases at J, with 13 bases between. Per the germline V gene, CDR1 is SNHLY and CDR2 is FYNNEI. This CDR3 has 13 amino acids. The CDR3 DNA reads as TGTGCCATTTCCGAGGAAGTCTACAATGAGCAGTTCTTC. It specifies CAISEEVYNEQFF.

The V gene is TRBV7-6, the J gene TRBJ2-5, with TRBD1 matching over 8 bases. In germline, CDR1 is SGHVS, CDR2 FNYEAQ. The CDR3 has 14 amino acids. V lost 5 bases and J lost 11; bases outside the gene matches: 13. Here the CDR3 DNA reads TGTGCCAGCAGCGGATACAGGGGGTCGGGGGAGCAGTACTTC. Its translation: CASSGYRGSGEQYF.

The rearrangement uses TRBV7-9 and TRBJ2-7, with 10 bases matching TRBD2. The CDR3 is 15 amino acids. V trimming: 6 bases; J trimming: 4 bases; junction bases outside the gene matches: 9. The germline V gene encodes CDR1 SEHNR and CDR2 FQNEAQ (reference sequence). CDR3 coding DNA: TGTGCCAGCAGTTTCCTAGCGGGAGAGTTGTACGAGCAGTACTTC. Its translation: CASSFLAGELYEQYF.

CDR3 bases: TGTGCCAGCAGTTACACCCCAGGACTAGCGGGCCATGAGCAGTTCTTC. The encoded protein is CASSYTPGLAGHEQFF. V usage is TRBV6-6 and J usage is TRBJ2-1, with 11 positions matching TRBD2. V lost 2 bases and J lost 8; bases outside the gene matches: 8. The germline CDR1 and CDR2 sequences are MNHNY and SVGAGI (reference sequence). The CDR3 runs 16 residues.

This clone occurred many times. The chain employs TRBV11-2 and TRBJ2-1; unclear D gene. Germline loops: CDR1 SGHAT, CDR2 FQNNGV. The CDR3 covers 16 residues. The V gene lost 4 bases and the J gene lost 4 bases, with 17 bases spanning the gap. The CDR3 protein is CASSSYPRVPYNEQFF. Written as DNA, the CDR3 is TGTGCCAGCAGCTCTTATCCTCGTGTCCCTTACAATGAGCAGTTCTTC. Combining the CDR3 with reference TRBV11-2 and TRBJ2-1 gives the whole variable domain EAGVAQSPRYKIIEKRQSVAFWCNPISGHATLYWYQQILGQGPKLLIQFQNNGVVDDSQLPKDRFSAERLKGVDSTLKIQPAKLEDSAVYLCASSSYPRVPYNEQFFGPGTRLTVL.

V usage is TRBV2 and J usage is TRBJ1-5; 12 bases line up with TRBD1. The ends lost 10 bases at V and 1 base at J; junction bases unmatched: 8. CDR3 length: 16 amino acids. Germline V gene data show CDR1 as SNHLY and CDR2 as FYNNEI. The CDR3 nucleotides are TGTGCCATCACGGGACAGGGGGCGAGAAGCAATCAGCCCCAGCATTTT. Translated: CAITGQGARSNQPQHF. The variable domain in full, with the rest retrieved from reference TRBV2 and TRBJ1-5, is EPEVTQTPSHQVTQMGQEVILRCVPISNHLYFYWYRQILGQKVEFLVSFYNNEISEKSEIFDDQFSVERPDGSNFTLKIRSTKLEDSAMYFCAITGQGARSNQPQHFGDGTRLSIL.

On this clone: One junction end does not reproduce the germline sequence, and a read error may be involved. This chain links TRBV6-4 with TRBJ2-3; perhaps TRBD1 as D (5 bases). The CDR3 runs 14 residues. Germline assignment: CDR1 MRHNA and CDR2 SNTAGT. CDR3 sequence (DNA): TGTGCCAGCAGTGACGGAACAGGTCACAGATACGCAGTATTT. This codes for CASSDGTGHRYAVF.

The chain couples TRBV5-1 to TRBJ2-2; weak D call: TRBD2 (5 bases). The V gene lost 9 bases and the J gene lost 0 bases, with 18 bases spanning the gap. This CDR3 has 16 amino acids. Per germline, CDR1 SGHRS and CDR2 YFSETQ. The CDR3 coding sequence is TGCGCCACCCGCCCCGACCCGGGGTCGAACACCGGGGAGCTGTTTTTT. Translation gives CATRPDPGSNTGELFF.

This clone appeared a single time. V is TRBV6-1 and J is TRBJ2-2; D may be TRBD2 (6 bases). The CDR3 is 17 amino acids. The V gene lost 1 base and the J gene lost 1 base, with 13 bases spanning the gap. CDR1 MNHNS and CDR2 SASEGT come from the germline V gene. CDR3 DNA sequence: TGTGCCAGCAGTGAAGATTTAACGGGAGTGAACACCGGGGAGCTGTTTTTT. Translating gives CASSEDLTGVNTGELFF.

The CDR3 coding sequence is TGTGCCAGCAGCTTGTTGGAGATAGCGGCGTACAATGAGCAGTTCTTC. It encodes CASSLLEIAAYNEQFF. The chain combines TRBV5-6 with TRBJ2-1; TRBD2 might be the D (6 bases). Germline V gene sequence: CDR1 SGHDT, CDR2 YYEEEE. The CDR3 consists of 16 residues. V was trimmed by 1 base and J by 4 bases, leaving 15 bases between them.

V and J are TRBV7-7 and TRBJ2-7; no reliable D call. The CDR3 spans 12 residues. CDR1 SSHAT and CDR2 FNYEAQ come from the germline V gene (reference sequence). CDR3 nucleotide sequence: TGTGCTAGCTCCCCAAATGGGCGCGAGCAGTACTTC. It codes for CASSPNGREQYF. Filled out from reference TRBV7-7 and TRBJ2-7, the complete variable domain reads GAGVSQSPRYKVTKRGQDVTLRCDPISSHATLYWYQQALGQGPEFLTYFNYEAQPDKSGLPSDRFSAERPEGSISTLTIQRTEQRDSAMYRCASSPNGREQYFGPGTRLTVT.

The chain joins TRBV5-1 to TRBJ1-2, with 9 nucleotides matching TRBD1. Trimming took 3 bases from V and 0 from J; bases not matched to a gene: 3. The CDR3 sequence is 15 residues long. The germline CDR1 and CDR2 sequences are SGHRS and YFSETQ. This CDR3 is CASSWGQGTNYGYTF. The CDR3, as DNA: TGCGCCAGCAGCTGGGGACAGGGAACTAACTATGGCTACACCTTC.

In this sample, this clone turned up a few times. The V gene is TRBV6-6, the J gene TRBJ2-1; TRBD1 might be the D (5 bases). V shed 6 bases and J shed 5 bases, with 8 bases lying between them. Germline CDR1 MNHNY, CDR2 SVGAGI (reference sequence). The CDR3 is 12 residues long. As DNA, the CDR3 is TGTGCCAGCAGCTTGACAGACAATGAGCAGTTCTTC. This sequence encodes CASSLTDNEQFF.

V is TRBV27 and J is TRBJ2-1; no clear D. V shed 6 bases and J shed 5 bases, with 14 bases lying between them. The germline V gene has CDR1 MNHEY and CDR2 SMNVEV (reference sequence). CDR3 length: 14 residues. CDR3 loop: CASRQFPTNNEQFF. CDR3 in DNA: TGTGCCAGCAGACAGTTTCCGACAAACAATGAGCAGTTCTTC.

V and J are TRBV5-1 and TRBJ2-1; D is possibly TRBD2 (5 bases). CDR3 length equals 14 residues. The ends were cut back, 1 base at V and 7 bases at J, with 12 bases in the middle. The germline V gene has CDR1 SGHRS and CDR2 YFSETQ. This CDR3 reads CASSLPRGLNEQFF. DNA for the CDR3: TGCGCCAGCAGCTTGCCCCGGGGTCTGAATGAGCAGTTCTTC.

This chain links TRBV6-1 with TRBJ1-1; weak D call: TRBD1 (5 bases). The CDR3 is made up of 13 amino acids. Germline CDR1 and CDR2: MNHNS and SASEGT. CDR3 coding DNA: TGTGCGTCTGGGGCTAAGGGAGGCACTGAAGCTTTCTTT. As protein: CASGAKGGTEAFF.

V gene TRBV25-1 combines with J gene TRBJ1-6, with TRBD1 matching 7 bases. The trim removed 1 base at V and 14 bases at J, leaving 11 bases unmatched. CDR3 size: 15 residues. CDR1 and CDR2 (germline): MGHDK, SYGVNS. The CDR3 region has the DNA TGTGCCAGCAGTGAATCGCGGACAGGCAGTCAGGCCCTCCACTTT. This translates into CASSESRTGSQALHF. Full variable domain (missing parts from reference TRBV25-1 and TRBJ1-6): EADIYQTPRYLVIGTGKKITLECSQTMGHDKMYWYQQDPGMELHLIHYSYGVNSTEKGDLSSESTVSRIRTEHFPLTLESARPSHTSQYLCASSESRTGSQALHFGNGTRLTVT.

The V and J genes are TRBV6-1 and TRBJ2-2; D is perhaps TRBD1 (6 bases). Between the trimmed V and J ends, which lost 3 bases and 6 bases, there was a span of 14 bases. The CDR3 covers 15 residues. Germline lookup yields CDR1 MNHNS and CDR2 SASEGT. CDR3 nucleotide sequence: TGTGCCAGCAGTGATTCAGGGGTCAGACCCGGGGAGCTGTTTTTT. Translation gives CASSDSGVRPGELFF.

This clone occurred a few times. The gene calls are TRBV29-1 and TRBJ2-7; D remains unclear. This CDR3 is built from 11 residues. Trimming pared 7 bases from V and 4 bases from J, leaving 11 bases between. Germline CDR1 and CDR2: SQVTM and ANQGSEA. As DNA, the CDR3 is TGCAGCGCCGAACAGATGTACGAGCAGTACTTC. It encodes CSAEQMYEQYF.

This chain connects TRBV14 to TRBJ2-7; 7 bases fit TRBD1. The V gene end was trimmed by 2 bases and the J gene end by 3 bases; junction bases not matched to a gene: 4. Germline V gene data show CDR1 as SGHDN and CDR2 as FVKESK. The CDR3 contains 14 residues. In nucleotides, the CDR3 is TGTGCCAGCAGCCAAACAGGGGTGAGCTACGAGCAGTACTTC. It is translated as CASSQTGVSYEQYF.